The next 13 T cell receptor beta chains were all read from a single sample in a study of shared clonotypes between healthy human individuals. Generated by immunoSEQ multiplex PCR, the TCRdb table keeps only in-frame clones and is missing some. The repertoire includes about 1 million clones, about 75% of them detected once, and approximately 1.3% sits in the top ten. The sequenced material came from memory CD4+ T cells sorted from blood. Subset: CD45RA-negative fraction. Source of these receptors: a man aged 18 to 30 in good health.

V and J are TRBV30 and TRBJ2-7, with D maybe TRBD2 (5 bases). This CDR3 has 16 amino acids. Trimming stripped 0 bases from V and 3 bases from J, with 18 bases between. Germline CDR1 GTSNPN, CDR2 SVGIG (reference sequence). CDR3 in DNA: TGTGCCTGGAGTGTAGATCTTAAGCGGAGGTTCTACGAGCAGTACTTC. Translating it yields CAWSVDLKRRFYEQYF.

V and J are TRBV30 and TRBJ1-4; TRBD1 matches 9 bases. The junction had 6 bases not matched to a gene; V was cut back by 3 bases and J by 7 bases. The CDR3 runs 14 residues. Germline CDR1 GTSNPN, CDR2 SVGIG (reference sequence). The DNA for the CDR3 is TGTGCCTGGAGGATGACAGGGGGGCGTGAAAAACTGTTTTTT. Protein: CAWRMTGGREKLFF.

The rearrangement uses TRBV10-3 and TRBJ2-3; D might be TRBD1 or TRBD2, each matching 5 bases. V lost 8 bases, J lost 2 bases, and 20 bases lay in between. Germline V gene sequence: CDR1 ENHRY, CDR2 SYGVKD. CDR3 size: 16 residues. The DNA of the CDR3 is TGTGCCATCGCTGAAACAACCGGGACCTACACAGATACGCAGTATTTT. Encoded protein: CAIAETTGTYTDTQYF.

The chain couples TRBV5-1 to TRBJ2-3; possibly TRBD1 for D (6 bases). The ends were cut back, 3 bases at V and 0 bases at J, with 11 bases in the middle. The CDR3 runs to 15 residues. CDR1 SGHRS and CDR2 YFSETQ come from the germline V gene. CDR3 loop: CASSSRTVSTDTQYF. The CDR3, as DNA: TGCGCCAGCAGCTCCCGGACAGTTAGCACAGATACGCAGTATTTT. Together with reference TRBV5-1 and TRBJ2-3, the CDR3 gives the full variable domain: KAGVTQTPRYLIKTRGQQVTLSCSPISGHRSVSWYQQTPGQGLQFLFEYFSETQRNKGNFPGRFSGRQFSNSRSEMNVSTLELGDSALYLCASSSRTVSTDTQYFGPGTRLTVL.

This chain links TRBV5-1 with TRBJ2-3; 10 positions agree with TRBD1. With 5 bases clipped from V and 2 bases from J, the junction kept 8 bases outside the gene matches. Germline CDR1 reads SGHRS; CDR2 reads YFSETQ. The CDR3 loop spans 16 amino acids. The chain's CDR3 is CASSMTGQGYTDTQYF. The CDR3 DNA is TGCGCCAGCAGTATGACGGGACAGGGGTACACAGATACGCAGTATTTT.

The chain carries TRBV7-9 and TRBJ2-7; D unresolved. The CDR3 contains 15 residues. V was pared by 2 bases and J by 6 bases, with 17 bases between. Germline V gene lookup returns CDR1 SEHNR and CDR2 FQNEAQ (reference sequence). The CDR3 protein is CASSLQGPLTREQYF. The CDR3, as DNA: TGTGCCAGCAGCTTACAAGGACCCCTAACGCGCGAGCAGTACTTC.

J is TRBJ2-7 and V is TRBV5-1; D is perhaps TRBD2 (6 bases). The germline CDR1 and CDR2 sequences are SGHRS and YFSETQ. Between the trimmed V and J ends, which lost 4 bases and 2 bases, there was a span of 16 bases. CDR3 size: 15 residues. The CDR3 region has the DNA TGCGCCAGCAGCGTATCCGGGACTGGAGCCTACGAGCAGTACTTC. It codes for CASSVSGTGAYEQYF.

The chain uses TRBV9 and TRBJ2-3; possible D gene TRBD2, 5 bases. The V gene's germline CDR1 is SGDLS and CDR2 YYNGEE. This CDR3 is built from 15 residues. V gave up 1 base and J gave up 1 base, with 10 bases separating them. In nucleotides, the CDR3 is TGTGCCAGCAGCGTATGGTCCGGGGGCACAGATACGCAGTATTTT. Residues: CASSVWSGGTDTQYF.

The rearrangement joins TRBV18 to TRBJ2-7; D tentatively reads TRBD1 or TRBD2 (5 bases each). CDR3 size: 16 residues. CDR1 KGHSH and CDR2 LQKENI come from the germline V gene. Trimming stripped 4 bases from V and 1 base from J, with 17 bases between. In DNA, the CDR3 is TGTGCCAGCTCACGGGCCGGGAAGGGGATTTCCTACGAGCAGTACTTC. It translates to CASSRAGKGISYEQYF.

The chain recombines TRBV5-4 with TRBJ2-2; D unresolved. V was clipped by 0 bases and J by 1 base, with 4 bases between them. Germline V CDR1 and CDR2: SGHNT, YYREEE (reference sequence). This CDR3 is 14 amino acids long. This CDR3 is CASSLGWNTGELFF. CDR3 nucleotide sequence: TGTGCCAGCAGCTTGGGCTGGAACACCGGGGAGCTGTTTTTT.

CDR3 DNA sequence: TGTGCCAGCAGTTTTTTCGACAGGGACTACGAGCAGTACTTC. Translation gives CASSFFDRDYEQYF. The V gene is TRBV28, the J gene TRBJ2-7; 7 bases line up with TRBD1. The V segment lost 3 bases and the J segment 3 bases; nucleotides outside the gene matches: 5. The CDR3 is 14 residues long. The germline gives CDR1 MDHEN, CDR2 SYDVKM.

The gene calls are TRBV7-9 and TRBJ2-7; 10 nucleotides agree with TRBD2. V lost 6 bases and J lost 6; bases outside the gene matches: 11. CDR1 and CDR2 (germline): SEHNR, FQNEAQ (reference sequence). The CDR3 extends over 15 amino acids. DNA for the CDR3: TGTGCCAGCAGTTCAAGCGGGGGGGCCTCGAGCGAGCAGTACTTC. Translated, it gives CASSSSGGASSEQYF.

The V gene is TRBV7-2, the J gene TRBJ2-2, with TRBD2 matching over 8 bases. The CDR3 consists of 16 residues. Germline loops: CDR1 SGHTA, CDR2 FQGNSA. Losses at the gene ends were 5 bases for V and 4 bases for J; bases not matched to a gene: 9. The CDR3 bases are TGTGCCAGCAGCCAGCTAGCGGGCCGGATCACCGGGGAGCTGTTTTTT. Encoded protein: CASSQLAGRITGELFF.